The 6 T cell receptor beta chains below all came from one sample that was sequenced in a study of CD8 T cells in Susac syndrome. Random hexamers were used to reverse transcribe 0.5 to 1 ug of RNA. A single record per CDR3 protein comes from TCRdb applying MiXCR to the immunoSEQ multiplex PCR reads. The data show 150,000 or so distinct CDR3 sequences, approximately 95% seen once. Input material: CD4+ T cells from PBMCs. The receptors come from a human donor with Susac syndrome.

The gene calls are TRBV24-1 and TRBJ2-7; the D gene could be TRBD1 or TRBD2 (6 bases each). The CDR3 loop spans 13 amino acids. Trimming pared 4 bases from V and 4 bases from J, leaving 10 bases between. CDR1 is KGHDR, CDR2 SFDVKD, per germline. Here the CDR3 DNA reads TGTGCCACCAGTGACGGGGGCGGTTACGAGCAGTACTTC. Translated: CATSDGGGYEQYF.

The rearrangement uses TRBV21-1 and TRBJ1-6. TRBV21-1 is recorded as a pseudogene. This CDR3 has 16 amino acids. The DNA for the CDR3 is TGTGCCAGCAGCATCCCCACCGGCAGGGAGACTTCACCCCTCCACTTT. This translates into CASSIPTGRETSPLHF.

The chain couples TRBV7-9 to TRBJ1-2; D not certain. CDR1 is SEHNR, CDR2 FQNEAQ, per germline (reference sequence). With 4 bases removed from V and 8 bases from J, the gap between germline ends came to 8 bases. The CDR3 spans 11 residues. The CDR3 DNA reads as TGTGCCAGCAGCTATTTAGCGGGCTACACCTTC. This translates into CASSYLAGYTF. The full variable domain, completed using reference TRBV7-9 and TRBJ1-2, is DTGVSQNPRHKITKRGQNVTFRCDPISEHNRLYWYRQTLGQGPEFLTYFQNEAQLEKSRLLSDRFSAERPKGSFSTLEIQRTEQGDSAMYLCASSYLAGYTFGSGTRLTVV.

This chain uses TRBV5-1 with TRBJ2-3; TRBD1 aligns across 12 bases. Germline values: CDR1 SGHRS, CDR2 YFSETQ. Trimming took 4 bases from V and 6 from J; bases not matched to a gene: 3. This CDR3 is built from 14 residues. For the CDR3, the DNA is TGCGCCAGCAGCCGGGGACAGGGGGCGGATACGCAGTATTTT. Amino acids: CASSRGQGADTQYF.

The chain employs TRBV5-1 and TRBJ1-6; 8 bases are a match to TRBD1. V gave up 4 bases and J gave up 9 bases; unmatched junction bases: 9. This CDR3 has 15 residues. Per germline, CDR1 SGHRS and CDR2 YFSETQ. The CDR3 sequence: CASSTDRQGRSPLHF. The CDR3 nucleotides are TGCGCCAGCAGCACAGACAGACAGGGGCGTTCACCCCTCCACTTT.

The V gene is TRBV12-3 or TRBV12-4, the J gene TRBJ1-5; D unresolved. The CDR3 runs 13 residues. Between the trimmed V and J ends, which lost 8 bases and 0 bases, there was a span of 8 bases. The DNA of the CDR3 is TGTGCCAGCTCATCCTATAGCAATCAGCCCCAGCATTTT. This codes for CASSSYSNQPQHF.